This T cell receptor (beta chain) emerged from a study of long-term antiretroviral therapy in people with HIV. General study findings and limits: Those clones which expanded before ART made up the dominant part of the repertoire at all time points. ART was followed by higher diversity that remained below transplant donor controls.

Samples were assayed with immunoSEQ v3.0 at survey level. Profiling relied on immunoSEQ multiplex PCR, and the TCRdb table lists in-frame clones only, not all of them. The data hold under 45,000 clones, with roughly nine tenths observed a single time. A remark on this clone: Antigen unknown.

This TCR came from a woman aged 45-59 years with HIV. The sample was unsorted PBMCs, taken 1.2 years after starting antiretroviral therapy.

This CDR3 is CASSVIGGVTEAFF. CDR3 in DNA: TGTGCCAGCAGCGTAATTGGGGGCGTCACTGAAGCTTTCTTT. The chain joins TRBV9 to TRBJ1-1; the D gene is possibly TRBD1 (6 bases). V shed 1 base and J shed 4 bases, with 11 bases lying between them. This CDR3 comprises 14 residues. Germline assignment: CDR1 SGDLS and CDR2 YYNGEE.